Listed here are 17 T cell receptor beta chains from one sample, sequenced in a study of blood T cell repertoires in COVID-19. The method was immunoSEQ multiplex PCR; TCRdb's version includes in-frame clones alone and lacks a portion of them. This sample carries under 150,000 clones, about four fifths of them seen once, and the ten largest clones take about 9.6%. Source material: peripheral blood. The receptors come from a man aged 40-55 years with active or convalescent COVID-19.

The CDR3 is CASSYVGGHNEQFF. As DNA, the CDR3 is TGTGCCAGCAGTTACGTCGGGGGACACAATGAGCAGTTCTTC. The chain joins TRBV6-2 or TRBV6-3 to TRBJ2-1, with a weak D call TRBD2 (6 bases). CDR1 MNHEY and CDR2 SVGEGT come from the germline V gene. Between the trimmed V and J ends, which lost 2 bases and 5 bases, there was a span of 10 bases. The CDR3 runs 14 residues.

The chain recombines TRBV21-1 with TRBJ1-2. TRBV21-1 is annotated as a pseudogene. The CDR3 covers 15 residues. Written as DNA, the CDR3 is TGTGCCAGCAGCAAAGAGGCCACCCTAGGTGTTGGCTACACCTTC. This codes for CASSKEATLGVGYTF.

The V and J genes are TRBV4-3 and TRBJ1-5; tentative D call: TRBD1 (5 bases). V lost 3 bases to trimming and J lost 1 base, with 10 bases between them. Looked up from germline, CDR1 is LGHNA and CDR2 is YSLEER. This CDR3 spans 15 amino acids. CDR3 coding DNA: TGCGCCAGCAGCCAGGAGCGGGACAGCAATCAGCCCCAGCATTTT. Amino acid sequence: CASSQERDSNQPQHF.

The chain has TRBV6-5 and TRBJ1-5; weak D call: TRBD1 (5 bases). The V gene's germline CDR1 is MNHEY and CDR2 SVGAGI. CDR3 length: 15 amino acids. V lost 5 bases to trimming and J lost 0 bases, with 11 bases between them. CDR3 DNA: TGTGCCAGCAGTAACCTAGGGGATAGCAATCAGCCCCAGCATTTT. Protein: CASSNLGDSNQPQHF.

The chain employs TRBV12-5 and TRBJ1-2; 8 bases line up with TRBD1. Germline V gene data show CDR1 as LGHNT and CDR2 as FRNRAP. V was clipped by 1 base and J by 4 bases; unmatched bases: 5. The CDR3 consists of 15 residues. This CDR3 is CASGLGYRGAYGYTF. The DNA of the CDR3 is TGTGCTAGTGGTTTGGGGTACAGGGGGGCCTATGGCTACACCTTC.

The rearrangement uses TRBV18 and TRBJ1-1, with a tentative D call TRBD1 (5 bases). CDR1 is KGHSH and CDR2 is LQKENI in the germline V gene. This CDR3 is built from 15 residues. V was cut by 3 bases and J by 11 bases, with 22 bases left in between. CDR3 nucleotides: TGTGCCAGCTCACCGAGCATGGGGGTCCTCGGAGGGGCTTTCTTT. Protein product: CASSPSMGVLGGAFF.

The chain recombines TRBV4-2 with TRBJ1-2; 11 positions agree with TRBD1. J gave up 4 bases and V 7 bases, and 8 bases lay outside the gene matches. Germline assignment: CDR1 LGHNA and CDR2 YNFKEQ. The CDR3 is 15 amino acids. CDR3 in DNA: TGTGCCAGCACAAAGGACAGGGGGCCTTTCTATGGCTACACCTTC. As protein: CASTKDRGPFYGYTF.

The sample holds one count of this clone. The gene calls are TRBV7-3 and TRBJ2-6, with D maybe TRBD1 (6 bases). V lost 1 base and J lost 1, with 11 bases in between. The germline CDR1 and CDR2 sequences are SGHTA and FQGTGA. The CDR3 spans 17 residues. CDR3 sequence: CASSLKGGHSGANVLTF. In DNA, the CDR3 is TGTGCCAGCAGCTTAAAAGGGGGTCATTCTGGGGCCAACGTCCTGACTTTC.

V usage is TRBV5-4 and J usage is TRBJ2-5; 8 bases match TRBD2. J lost 2 bases, V lost 4 bases, and 7 bases had no gene match. CDR3 length: 15 residues. The germline gives CDR1 SGHNT, CDR2 YYREEE (reference sequence). The CDR3 region has the DNA TGTGCCAGCAGCCGGTCCGGGGGGGATCAAGAGACCCAGTACTTC. As protein: CASSRSGGDQETQYF. Full variable domain (rest looked up from reference TRBV5-4 and TRBJ2-5): ETGVTQSPTHLIKTRGQQVTLRCSSQSGHNTVSWYQQALGQGPQFIFQYYREEENGRGNFPPRFSGLQFPNYSSELNVNALELDDSALYLCASSRSGGDQETQYFGPGTRLLVL.

The chain employs TRBV10-3 and TRBJ2-1, with a possible D match to TRBD2 (5 bases). This CDR3 spans 14 amino acids. Trimming took 3 bases from V and 4 from J, leaving 10 bases between them. Germline loops: CDR1 ENHRY, CDR2 SYGVKD. In DNA, the CDR3 is TGTGCCATCAGTGATCGGACTTCTTACAATGAGCAGTTCTTC. Its protein is CAISDRTSYNEQFF.

This clone has only a few counts. The CDR3 coding sequence is TGTGCCAGTATAGCCGTGGTGGGGGGAGATCAGCCCCAGCATTTT. Translation gives CASIAVVGGDQPQHF. V and J are TRBV19 and TRBJ1-5; a weak D match, TRBD1 (5 bases). Per the germline V gene, CDR1 is LNHDA and CDR2 is SQIVND (reference sequence). With 7 bases removed from V and 5 bases from J, the gap between germline ends came to 18 bases. The CDR3 consists of 15 residues.

The V call is TRBV4-2, the J call TRBJ2-5, with TRBD2 matching 11 bases. Per the germline V gene, CDR1 is LGHNA and CDR2 is YNFKEQ. CDR3 length: 19 residues. J was trimmed by 0 bases and V by 1 base; bases with no gene match: 10. The DNA for the CDR3 is TGTGCCAGCAGCCAAGTTGCGCTAGCGGGGGGAACGAACCAAGAGACCCAGTACTTC. Translating it yields CASSQVALAGGTNQETQYF.

The V gene is TRBV11-3, the J gene TRBJ1-5; 12 bases map to TRBD1. Trimming cost V 5 bases and J 6 bases; bases outside gene matches: 5. Germline CDR1 and CDR2: SGHNT and YENEEA. This CDR3 region has 15 residues. The DNA for the CDR3 is TGTGCCAGCAGCACAGGGACAGGGGGCTCTCAGCCCCAGCATTTT. This gives the protein CASSTGTGGSQPQHF. Together with reference TRBV11-3 and TRBJ1-5, the CDR3 gives the full variable domain: EAGVVQSPRYKIIEKKQPVAFWCNPISGHNTLYWYLQNLGQGPELLIRYENEEAVDDSQLPKDRFSAERLKGVDSTLKIQPAELGDSAVYLCASSTGTGGSQPQHFGDGTRLSIL.

The chain has TRBV3-1 (or the pseudogene TRBV3-2) and TRBJ2-5, with TRBD2 identical over 9 bases. The CDR3 contains 16 residues. In germline, CDR1 is LGHDT, CDR2 YNNKEL (reference sequence). After removal of 4 bases from V and 1 base from J, the junction contained 7 bases not matched to a gene. CDR3 in amino acids: CASSPSSGALQETQYF. The CDR3, as DNA: TGTGCCAGCAGCCCTTCTAGCGGGGCTCTCCAAGAGACCCAGTACTTC.

The rearrangement links TRBV19 to TRBJ1-1; 8 bases match TRBD1. Germline trimming cut 9 bases from V and 0 bases from J; bases unmatched to any gene: 24. The CDR3 runs 20 residues. Germline V CDR1 and CDR2: LNHDA, SQIVND (reference sequence). The CDR3 sequence: CARPVDRDGQGTGLNTEAFF. DNA of the CDR3: TGTGCCAGACCAGTAGACAGAGACGGACAGGGAACGGGGCTGAACACTGAAGCTTTCTTT.

This clone showed up just a few times. V gene TRBV9 combines with J gene TRBJ2-5; D might be TRBD2 (5 bases). The CDR3 is 14 amino acids. Germline assignment: CDR1 SGDLS and CDR2 YYNGEE. With 4 bases removed from V and 2 bases from J, the gap between germline ends came to 12 bases. CDR3 sequence: CASSLGGGQETQYF. For the CDR3, the DNA is TGTGCCAGCAGCTTGGGCGGCGGGCAAGAGACCCAGTACTTC. The full variable domain, in which reference TRBV9 and TRBJ2-5 provide the parts outside the CDR3, is DSGVTQTPKHLITATGQRVTLRCSPRSGDLSVYWYQQSLDQGLQFLIQYYNGEERAKGNILERFSAQQFPDLHSELNLSSLELGDSALYFCASSLGGGQETQYFGPGTRLLVL.

The chain recombines TRBV4-2 with TRBJ2-7; D not certain. The CDR3 has 14 residues. Trimming took 0 bases from V and 0 from J, leaving 6 bases between them. CDR1 is LGHNA and CDR2 is YNFKEQ in the germline V gene. DNA for the CDR3: TGTGCCAGCAGCCAAGAACCCAGCTCCTACGAGCAGTACTTC. Translated, it gives CASSQEPSSYEQYF.